These 19 T cell receptor beta chains came from one sample sequenced in a study of cytomegalovirus exposure and HLA in healthy donors. The PCR employed 60 Vbeta primers together with 13 Jbeta primers. TCRdb's table, derived via immunoSEQ multiplex PCR, lists solely in-frame clones and lacks some. The table includes 150,000 to 200,000 clones, around 80% detected once. The sample taken for sequencing was PBMCs. All receptors derive from a man aged 30 to 45 in good health and CMV-seronegative.

J is TRBJ2-7 and V is TRBV4-2; tentative D call: TRBD2 (5 bases). V was cut by 1 base and J by 2 bases, with 15 bases left in between. Per germline, CDR1 LGHNA and CDR2 YNFKEQ. This CDR3 comprises 16 residues. The CDR3 nucleotides read TGTGCCAGCAGCCAAGGCACGGGAAGTAATACCTACGAGCAGTACTTC. This gives the protein CASSQGTGSNTYEQYF.

The DNA of the CDR3 is TGTGCCAGTAGCCCCCGAAGTGGCAGGGGTATGAACACTGAAGCTTTCTTT. This gives the protein CASSPRSGRGMNTEAFF. The J gene is TRBJ1-1, the V gene TRBV19, with D perhaps TRBD1 (6 bases). V lost 6 bases and J lost 0, with 20 bases in between. The CDR3 sequence is 17 residues long. The germline V gene encodes CDR1 LNHDA and CDR2 SQIVND (reference sequence).

The rearrangement links TRBV4-2 to TRBJ2-5; the D gene is possibly TRBD2 (6 bases). The V end lost 0 bases, the J end lost 3 bases, and 11 bases lay between the germline ends. CDR3 size: 15 residues. The germline V gene encodes CDR1 LGHNA and CDR2 YNFKEQ. DNA of the CDR3: TGTGCCAGCAGCCAAGATCACGGGGGAGAAGAGACCCAGTACTTC. Translated, it gives CASSQDHGGEETQYF.

V and J are TRBV5-1 and TRBJ2-5; D is uncertain. Trimming took off 0 bases at V and 0 bases at J, with 6 bases between the two ends. Germline V gives CDR1 SGHRS, CDR2 YFSETQ. This CDR3 has 14 amino acids. CDR3 nucleotide sequence: TGCGCCAGCAGCTTGGGGCAATACCAAGAGACCCAGTACTTC. Its translation is CASSLGQYQETQYF.

This rearrangement joins TRBV7-3 to TRBJ2-1; D possibly corresponds to TRBD2 (5 bases). The V end was cut by 2 bases, the J end by 7 bases, with 18 bases between. CDR1 is SGHTA and CDR2 is FQGTGA in the germline V gene. The CDR3 spans 16 residues. The CDR3 protein is CASSLDQLGDKNEQFF. CDR3 nucleotides: TGTGCCAGCAGCTTAGATCAGTTGGGAGATAAAAATGAGCAGTTCTTC.

V and J are TRBV5-1 and TRBJ2-5; tentative D call: TRBD1 (6 bases). This CDR3 spans 15 amino acids. The ends were cut back, 5 bases at V and 5 bases at J, with 19 bases in the middle. In germline, CDR1 is SGHRS, CDR2 YFSETQ. CDR3 amino acids: CASRSGTGTGETQYF. The CDR3 bases are TGCGCCAGCAGATCGGGAACAGGGACGGGGGAGACCCAGTACTTC.

Here the CDR3 reads CASSSSSGTGYGYTF. CDR3 nucleotide sequence: TGTGCCAGCAGCTCATCCTCCGGGACAGGGTATGGCTACACCTTC. V is TRBV9 and J is TRBJ1-2; 9 nucleotides agree with TRBD1. The V and J ends lost 4 bases and 5 bases, in that order; junction bases with no gene match: 9. The CDR3 is made up of 15 amino acids. Germline values: CDR1 SGDLS, CDR2 YYNGEE.

As DNA, the CDR3 is TGTGCCAGCAGTGTCGCAGGCTATAATGAAAAACTGTTTTTT. Its translation is CASSVAGYNEKLFF. The genes are TRBV2 and TRBJ1-4; D uncertain. Looked up from germline, CDR1 is SNHLY and CDR2 is FYNNEI. V lost 4 bases, J lost 4 bases, and 10 bases lay in between. This CDR3 spans 14 amino acids.

The chain employs TRBV19 and TRBJ2-7, with 9 bases lining up with TRBD1. The V segment lost 3 bases and the J segment 6 bases; nucleotides outside the gene matches: 9. This CDR3 region has 15 residues. The germline V gene has CDR1 LNHDA and CDR2 SQIVND (reference sequence). The CDR3 bases are TGTGCCAGTAGTATCCGGAGGACAGGGGTGGCCGAGCAGTACTTC. Protein sequence: CASSIRRTGVAEQYF.

The rearrangement uses TRBV6-1 and TRBJ1-4; 8 nucleotides match TRBD1. The V gene's germline CDR1 is MNHNS and CDR2 SASEGT. The V segment lost 3 bases and the J segment 8 bases; nucleotides outside the gene matches: 5. This CDR3 is built from 14 residues. The CDR3 coding sequence is TGTGCCAGCAGTGATGCGACAGGGGCCGAAAAACTGTTTTTT. Translated: CASSDATGAEKLFF.

The rearrangement joins TRBV6-6 to TRBJ1-3; D is uncertain. Trimming stripped 0 bases from V and 3 bases from J, with 9 bases between. CDR3 size: 15 residues. CDR1 MNHNY and CDR2 SVGAGI come from the germline V gene (reference sequence). The CDR3 DNA reads as TGTGCCAGCAGTTACTCGAGGGAGAGTGGAAACACCATATATTTT. Translation: CASSYSRESGNTIYF.

J is TRBJ2-2 and V is TRBV6-4; D perhaps matches TRBD2 (5 bases). V gave up 6 bases and J gave up 4 bases, with 18 bases separating them. Germline loops: CDR1 MRHNA, CDR2 SNTAGT. This CDR3 is 16 amino acids long. This CDR3 reads CASSDLAGAPTGELFF. The CDR3 DNA reads as TGTGCCAGCAGCGATCTGGCGGGCGCACCCACCGGGGAGCTGTTTTTT.

The chain is built from TRBV5-1 and TRBJ2-5; 8 bases agree with TRBD1. The CDR3 has 16 residues. V dropped 4 bases and J dropped 4; count of bases not matched to a gene: 12. From germline, CDR1 is SGHRS and CDR2 YFSETQ. The CDR3 sequence is CASSPGQGGSVETQYF. CDR3 bases: TGCGCCAGCAGCCCCGGACAGGGAGGATCGGTAGAGACCCAGTACTTC.

This clone was detected only once. The chain joins TRBV5-1 to TRBJ2-1; the match to TRBD2 covers 11 bases. Germline assignment: CDR1 SGHRS and CDR2 YFSETQ. CDR3 size: 15 residues. V lost 7 bases, J lost 6 bases, and 9 bases stayed unmatched. CDR3 protein: CASQTSGDPFNEQFF. CDR3 DNA: TGCGCCAGCCAGACTAGCGGGGACCCCTTCAATGAGCAGTTCTTC.

CDR3 in DNA: TGCAGCGTTGATTTTGCTTCAGGTACGCAGTATTTT. It encodes CSVDFASGTQYF. The chain employs TRBV29-1 and TRBJ2-3; the D is unclear. V was trimmed by 3 bases and J by 8 bases, leaving 12 bases between them. The CDR3 runs to 12 residues. The V gene's germline CDR1 is SQVTM and CDR2 ANQGSEA.

The V and J genes are TRBV19 and TRBJ1-1; D call uncertain. The CDR3 is 13 amino acids. Germline V gene lookup returns CDR1 LNHDA and CDR2 SQIVND (reference sequence). V was pared by 3 bases and J by 5 bases, with 10 bases between. CDR3 sequence reads: CASSIGGQTEAFF. DNA of the CDR3: TGTGCCAGTAGTATCGGAGGTCAGACTGAAGCTTTCTTT.

The chain carries TRBV18 and TRBJ1-2; D call uncertain. There are 13 residues in the CDR3. Between the trimmed V and J ends, which lost 5 bases and 4 bases, there was a span of 11 bases. Germline V gene lookup returns CDR1 KGHSH and CDR2 LQKENI. CDR3 bases: TGTGCCAGCTCAGTGGGGAGTAGCTATGGCTACACCTTC. Protein: CASSVGSSYGYTF.

V is TRBV28 and J is TRBJ2-7; D is perhaps TRBD1 (5 bases). Per the germline V gene, CDR1 is MDHEN and CDR2 is SYDVKM. This CDR3 region has 13 residues. V shed 6 bases and J shed 3 bases, with 12 bases lying between them. Written as DNA, the CDR3 is TGTGCCAGCAGAGAAGGACACAGCTACGAGCAGTACTTC. Translating gives CASREGHSYEQYF.

The chain employs TRBV27 and TRBJ2-5; possibly TRBD1 for D (5 bases). The DNA end is a closer match to TRBJ2-7, so the J assignment may be wrong. Germline assignment: CDR1 MNHEY and CDR2 SMNVEV (reference sequence). This CDR3 is 15 amino acids long. CDR3 residues: CASSLKTESSYEQYF. The CDR3 bases are TGTGCCAGCAGCTTGAAGACAGAGAGCTCCTACGAGCAGTACTTC.